The next 8 T cell receptor beta chains were all read from a single sample in a study of T cell repertoires in cytomegalovirus infection. Via MiXCR, TCRdb re-called the reads, giving one row per CDR3 protein. The sample yields just under 300,000 distinct CDR3 sequences, about 9.2% seen once. The material sequenced was PBMCs. All receptors come from a human donor in good health (CMV status not recorded). Some clones in this sample may be carry-over from other donors' samples.

There are many counts of this clonotype. The chain has TRBV7-9 and TRBJ2-5, with TRBD1 identical over 9 bases. The V gene end was trimmed by 4 bases and the J gene end by 7 bases; junction bases not matched to a gene: 7. The CDR3 has 14 residues. Germline V gene lookup returns CDR1 SEHNR and CDR2 FQNEAQ (reference sequence). CDR3 DNA sequence: TGTGCCAGCAGCTCCTACAGGGGGCGCGGGACCCAGTACTTC. It yields the protein CASSSYRGRGTQYF.

A few counts support this clonotype. The chain joins TRBV7-9 to TRBJ2-1; D gene uncertain. The CDR3 is 10 residues long. Trimming left V 4 bases short and J 10 bases short, with 5 bases between. Germline CDR1 reads SEHNR; CDR2 reads FQNEAQ (reference sequence). CDR3 amino acids: CASSSQEQFF. CDR3 coding DNA: TGTGCCAGCAGCTCTCAGGAGCAGTTCTTC.

The sample holds many counts of this clonotype. The chain links TRBV6-5 to TRBJ1-5; D is possibly TRBD1 (5 bases). Germline CDR1 MNHEY, CDR2 SVGAGI. The V end lost 2 bases, the J end lost 6 bases, and 11 bases lay between the germline ends. The CDR3 is made up of 14 amino acids. CDR3 nucleotides: TGTGCCAGCAGTTACGACGGGGCAGCTCAGCCCCAGCATTTT. It yields the protein CASSYDGAAQPQHF.

The sample holds many counts of this clonotype. V is TRBV7-2 and J is TRBJ2-3; D is unresolved. Trimming took 5 bases from V and 0 from J, leaving 12 bases between them. The germline CDR1 and CDR2 sequences are SGHTA and FQGNSA. The CDR3 spans 15 residues. In DNA, the CDR3 is TGTGCCAGCAGCCTACTGCAGCAGAGCACAGATACGCAGTATTTT. Amino acid sequence: CASSLLQQSTDTQYF.

This clonotype occurred many times. The rearrangement links TRBV29-1 to TRBJ2-3, with D perhaps being TRBD1 or TRBD2 (5 bases each). The V end was cut by 0 bases, the J end by 5 bases, with 15 bases between. The CDR3 has 15 residues. The V gene's germline CDR1 is SQVTM and CDR2 ANQGSEA. DNA of the CDR3: TGCAGCGTTGAAGATCTGGCTAGCCAGGGAGATACGCAGTATTTT. Its protein product is CSVEDLASQGDTQYF.

This rearrangement joins TRBV12-3 or TRBV12-4 to TRBJ2-7; 8 bases agree with TRBD1. Trimming took 3 bases from V and 2 from J; bases not matched to a gene: 3. CDR3 length: 14 residues. In DNA, the CDR3 is TGTGCCAGCAGTTTTTGGACAGGGACCTACGAGCAGTACTTC. Amino acids: CASSFWTGTYEQYF.

This clonotype was detected many times. The rearrangement joins TRBV5-1 to TRBJ2-2; TRBD1 aligns across 8 bases. The CDR3 runs 18 residues. Germline-derived CDR1 and CDR2 are SGHRS and YFSETQ. The J segment lost 3 bases and the V segment lost 2 bases, leaving 12 bases of the junction unmatched. The DNA of the CDR3 is TGCGCCAGCAGCTTACGGGTCCCTGGACAGGGAGACACCGGGGAGCTGTTTTTT. Translating gives CASSLRVPGQGDTGELFF.

The chain uses TRBV19 and TRBJ2-1; 9 nucleotides align to TRBD2. The CDR3 consists of 17 residues. In germline, CDR1 is LNHDA, CDR2 SQIVND (reference sequence). Trimming cost V 6 bases and J 10 bases; bases outside gene matches: 19. The CDR3 region is CASSPLPVQRGVSEQFF. The CDR3 nucleotides are TGTGCCAGTAGCCCCCTACCGGTCCAGCGGGGGGTCTCGGAGCAGTTCTTC. Together with reference TRBV19 and TRBJ2-1, the CDR3 gives the full variable domain: DGGITQSPKYLFRKEGQNVTLSCEQNLNHDAMYWYRQDPGQGLRLIYYSQIVNDFQKGDIAEGYSVSREKKESFPLTVTSAQKNPTAFYLCASSPLPVQRGVSEQFFGPGTRLTVL.